This is a list of T cell receptor beta chains from one sample in a study of T cells after yellow fever vaccination. One entry per CDR3 protein, called by TCRdb with MiXCR from the 5' RACE reads. Counted here are under 350,000 distinct CDR3 sequences, roughly 4.3% occurring once; the ten biggest clones make up approximately 25%. This specimen was PBMCs, taken 5 days after the yellow fever booster vaccination. Source of these receptors: a man between 18 and 35 years old who received the YFV17D yellow fever vaccine. Both conserved end residues are part of each CDR3. A D gene is named only where the DNA matches it firmly. Clone size is not always given. Where it is, it says once, few, many or a class for expanded clones.

>TRBV4-1|TRBJ2-7|.|few
TGCGCCAGCAGCCAACCGGGGGCTCGAGAGCAGTACTTC
CASSQPGAREQYF
>TRBV5-1|TRBJ2-3|.|.
TGCGCCAGCAGCTGGGACTTCCCCCCAGATACGCAGTATTTT
CASSWDFPPDTQYF
>TRBV6-1|TRBJ1-5|.|few
TGTGCCAGCAGGGCCGGGAACTGGGGAAATCAGCCCCAGCATTTT
CASRAGNWGNQPQHF
>TRBV6-6|TRBJ1-2|.|few
TGTGCCAGCAGTACGACAGGCTCAGGCACCTTC
CASSTTGSGTF
>TRBV7-3|TRBJ1-1|.|many
TGTGCCAGCAGCTTACACATGAACACTGAAGCTTTCTTT
CASSLHMNTEAFF
>TRBV15|TRBJ2-5|TRBD1|many
TGTGCCACGGGTCCCGGGACAGGGGATAGGAAGACCCAGTACTTC
CATGPGTGDRKTQYF
>TRBV5-1|TRBJ2-2|.|.
TGCGCCAGCAGTTCGGCAGACCCGAGGACCGGGGAGCTGTTTTTT
CASSSADPRTGELFF
>TRBV11-1|TRBJ1-1|.|.
TGTGCCAGCAGCTGGAGGGGCGAACGGGTTGAAGCTTTCTTT
CASSWRGERVEAFF
>TRBV5-4|TRBJ2-7|TRBD1|few
TGTGCCAGCAGCAAGGACAGGGGACGATCCTACGAGCAGTACTTC
CASSKDRGRSYEQYF
>TRBV6-5|TRBJ2-2|TRBD2|few
TGTGCCAGCGCCGCGGGGGACCCGCGTCGCACCGGGGAGCTGTTTTTT
CASAAGDPRRTGELFF
>TRBV7-2|TRBJ1-6|TRBD1|.
TGTGCCAGCAGCTTAGGGGGGACAGGGGGGACTAATTCACCCCTCCACTTT
CASSLGGTGGTNSPLHF
>TRBV4-1|TRBJ2-5|TRBD2|many
TGCGCCAGCAGCCTTCGGACTAGGCAAGAGACCCAGTACTTC
CASSLRTRQETQYF
>TRBV11-2|TRBJ1-3|.|few
TGTGCCAGCAGCTTAGATCTTCTGGGGACCTCTGGAAACACCATATATTTT
CASSLDLLGTSGNTIYF
>TRBV27|TRBJ2-7|.|.
TGTGCCAGCAGTTTTGTCGGCGCCTACGAGCAGTACTTC
CASSFVGAYEQYF